This is a list of T cell receptor beta chains from one sample in a study of shared clonotypes between healthy human individuals. The table came from immunoSEQ multiplex PCR; TCRdb's copy has only in-frame clones and leaves some out. The table lists 75,000 to 100,000 clones, around half of them singletons. Sequencing was performed on PBMCs. The source of these receptors is a woman in her thirties or forties in good health. Some clones in this sample may be carry-over from other donors' samples. CDR3s include the opening cysteine and the closing phenylalanine or tryptophan. The D gene is left open where the match is weak. Not all rows give a size; the values are once, few, many and, for expanded clones, a class.

.	.	TRBJ2-7	TRBV27	CASRAVAASYEQYF	TGTGCCAGCAGAGCCGTGGCGGCCTCCTACGAGCAGTACTTC
.	.	TRBJ2-7	TRBV5-1	CASSWGAGSDYEQYF	TGCGCCAGCAGCTGGGGAGCAGGATCAGATTACGAGCAGTACTTC
few	.	TRBJ1-1	TRBV11-2	CASSLDNPAGAFF	TGTGCCAGCAGCTTAGATAACCCTGCTGGGGCTTTCTTT
.	TRBD2	TRBJ2-1	TRBV7-9	CASSTSGRSYNEQFF	TGTGCCAGCAGCACTAGCGGGAGGTCCTACAATGAGCAGTTCTTC
once	TRBD2	TRBJ2-5	TRBV11-3	CASSPGLAGGETQYF	TGTGCCAGCAGCCCGGGACTAGCGGGAGGCGAGACCCAGTACTTC
.	.	TRBJ2-1	TRBV7-8	CASSLDRRGEQFF	TGTGCCAGCAGCTTAGACAGGCGGGGTGAGCAGTTCTTC
.	.	TRBJ2-1	TRBV25-1	CASSRSGAGLRGYEQFF	TGTGCCAGCAGTAGGTCAGGCGCCGGACTTCGGGGGTATGAGCAGTTCTTC
.	TRBD1	TRBJ1-6	TRBV6-6	CASSYPGQGGASPLHF	TGTGCCAGCAGTTACCCCGGACAGGGAGGCGCTTCACCCCTCCACTTT
.	.	TRBJ1-3	TRBV11-2	CASSFSLKNTIYF	TGTGCCAGCAGCTTTAGTTTGAAGAACACCATATATTTT
.	.	TRBJ1-2	TRBV15	CATSRDQGLYGYTF	TGTGCCACCAGCAGAGATCAGGGCCTCTATGGCTACACCTTC
.	.	TRBJ2-5	TRBV7-2	CASSAVSAETQYF	TGTGCCAGCAGCGCCGTTAGCGCCGAGACCCAGTACTTC
few	.	TRBJ1-2	TRBV28	CASSLDRTGYTF	TGTGCCAGCAGTTTGGATCGGACAGGCTACACCTTC
few	.	TRBJ2-1	TRBV29-1	CSVEVVSRWFF	TGCAGCGTTGAAGTGGTGTCCAGGTGGTTCTTC
many	TRBD1	TRBJ1-2	TRBV6-1	CASRLGQGNYGYTF	TGTGCCAGCAGACTAGGACAGGGTAACTATGGCTACACCTTC